This T cell receptor (beta chain) originates from a study of blood T cell repertoires in COVID-19. Study as a whole: PBMCs, B-cell-depleted T cells, or T cells provided the cDNA or gDNA that made up the material.

CDR3 length: 16 residues. Methods used by the authors: Estimation of nucleated cell counts was performed using reference gene primer amplification. Produced via immunoSEQ multiplex PCR; TCRdb's table is partial and in-frame only. That table furnishes V, J and clone size, whereas the DNA furnished D and trimming. This table holds almost 500,000 clones, approximately 90% found once. This clone was seen a handful of times. Sample: PBMCs or T cells enriched from blood (not recorded which). This receptor was obtained from a woman aged 55 to 70 who had recovered from COVID-19. The rearrangement links TRBV21-1 to TRBJ1-5; whether TRBD1, the table's D call, matches the DNA was not checked. TRBV21-1 constitutes a pseudogene. The CDR3 DNA follows: TGTGCCAGCACGATAGACAGGGATAGTGGCAATCAGCCCCAGCATTTT. This translates into CASTIDRDSGNQPQHF.